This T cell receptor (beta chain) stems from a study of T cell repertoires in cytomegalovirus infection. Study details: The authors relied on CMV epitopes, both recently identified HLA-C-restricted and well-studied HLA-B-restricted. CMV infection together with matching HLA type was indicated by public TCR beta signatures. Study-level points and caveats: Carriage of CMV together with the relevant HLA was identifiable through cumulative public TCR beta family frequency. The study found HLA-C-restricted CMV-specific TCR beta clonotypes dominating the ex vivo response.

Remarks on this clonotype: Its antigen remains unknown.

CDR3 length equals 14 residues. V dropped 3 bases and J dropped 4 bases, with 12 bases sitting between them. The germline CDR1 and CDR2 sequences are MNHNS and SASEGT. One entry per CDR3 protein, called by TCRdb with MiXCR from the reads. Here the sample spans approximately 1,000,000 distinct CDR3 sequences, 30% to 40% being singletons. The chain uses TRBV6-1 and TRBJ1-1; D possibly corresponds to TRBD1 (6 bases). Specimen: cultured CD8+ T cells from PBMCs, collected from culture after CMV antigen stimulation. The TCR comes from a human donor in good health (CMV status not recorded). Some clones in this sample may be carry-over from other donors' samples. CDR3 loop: CASSEKGGLTEAFF. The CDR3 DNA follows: TGTGCCAGCAGTGAGAAGGGGGGGCTCACTGAAGCTTTCTTT.